These T cell receptor beta chains were read from a single sample in a study of cytomegalovirus exposure and HLA in healthy donors. Generated by immunoSEQ multiplex PCR, the TCRdb table keeps only in-frame clones and is missing some. The sample records about 120,000 clones, about four fifths being singletons. Material for sequencing was PBMCs. The receptors originated from a woman aged 18-30 years in good health and CMV-seronegative. The CDR3 runs from the conserved cysteine through the conserved F or W. D genes are given only for firm matches. Clone sizes are given selectively: once, few, many, or a class where the clone is expanded.

15,.,TRBV30,TRBJ2-5,TRBD2,CAWSAIAGGSETQYF,TGTGCCTGGAGTGCAATAGCGGGGGGTTCAGAGACCCAGTACTTC
15,.,TRBV2,TRBJ1-3,.,CASSADRYSGNTIYF,TGTGCCAGCAGTGCGGACAGATACTCTGGAAACACCATATATTTT
13,.,TRBV7-9,TRBJ1-6,.,CASSLVLNSPLHF,TGTGCCAGCAGCTTAGTACTGAATTCACCCCTCCACTTT
14,.,TRBV5-1,TRBJ2-7,TRBD1,CASKKGTGGYEQYF,TGCGCCAGCAAGAAGGGGACAGGGGGTTACGAGCAGTACTTC
15,.,TRBV6-1,TRBJ2-4,.,CASTTLGSSKNIQYF,TGTGCCAGCACTACCTTGGGCAGCAGCAAAAACATTCAGTACTTC
16,.,TRBV6-5,TRBJ2-6,.,CASSYVGNSGANVLTF,TGTGCCAGCAGTTACGTCGGTAACTCTGGGGCCAACGTCCTGACTTTC
14,once,TRBV7-3,TRBJ2-3,TRBD2,CASSLMAGADTQYF,TGTGCCAGCAGCTTAATGGCGGGGGCAGATACGCAGTATTTT
15,.,TRBV14,TRBJ1-2,.,CASSQGLLRGYGYTF,TGTGCCAGCAGCCAAGGCCTCCTTAGAGGCTATGGCTACACCTTC
18,.,TRBV29-1,TRBJ2-3,TRBD2,CSVEDLIAGGIYTDTQYF,TGCAGCGTTGAAGACCTCATAGCGGGAGGGATTTACACAGATACGCAGTATTTT
17,.,TRBV14,TRBJ2-2,TRBD1,CASSLYPGTGGSEELFF,TGTGCCAGCAGCCTTTACCCCGGGACAGGGGGCTCTGAGGAGCTGTTTTTT
15,.,TRBV6-1,TRBJ1-4,.,CASSHRGVPNEKLFF,TGTGCCAGCAGCCACCGCGGGGTACCCAATGAAAAACTGTTTTTT
15,.,TRBV7-2,TRBJ1-3,.,CASSIGGRAGNTIYF,TGTGCCAGCAGCATAGGAGGCCGGGCTGGAAACACCATATATTTT
14,.,TRBV7-9,TRBJ1-1,.,CASSLNPRNTEAFF,TGTGCCAGCAGCTTAAATCCCCGGAACACTGAAGCTTTCTTT
16,.,TRBV21-1,TRBJ2-7,.,CASSKGLAVCSYEQYF,TGTGCCAGCAGCAAGGGACTAGCGGTTTGCTCCTACGAGCAGTACTTC
15,.,TRBV4-3,TRBJ1-5,.,CASSKLLNSNQPQHF,TGCGCCAGCAGTAAGTTGCTAAATAGCAATCAGCCCCAGCATTTT
12,.,TRBV5-6,TRBJ1-1,.,CASRIMNTEAFF,TGTGCCAGCAGAATCATGAACACTGAAGCTTTCTTT
13,.,TRBV4-3,TRBJ2-1,.,CASSQGEGGEQFF,TGCGCCAGCAGCCAAGGGGAGGGGGGGGAGCAGTTCTTC
15,.,TRBV7-2,TRBJ1-2,.,CASSPRDRVGYGYTF,TGTGCCAGCAGCCCCCGGGATAGGGTTGGCTATGGCTACACCTTC
16,.,TRBV10-2,TRBJ2-7,TRBD2,CASTSGTSGRSYEQYF,TGCGCCAGCACGTCCGGGACTAGCGGGAGAAGCTACGAGCAGTACTTC
15,.,TRBV18,TRBJ1-6,TRBD1,CASSPGQGATSPLHF,TGTGCCAGCTCACCAGGTCAGGGGGCGACTTCACCCCTCCACTTT
15,.,TRBV6-6,TRBJ1-2,TRBD1,CASSYSNRDRGGYTF,TGTGCCAGCAGTTACTCGAACCGGGACAGGGGGGGCTACACCTTC
14,.,TRBV18,TRBJ2-4,.,CASSPPGQRDIQYF,TGTGCCAGCTCACCACCGGGACAGCGGGACATTCAGTACTTC
13,.,TRBV6-4,TRBJ2-1,TRBD1,CASSDFGTGKQFF,TGTGCCAGCAGTGACTTCGGGACAGGGAAGCAGTTCTTC
15,.,TRBV5-5,TRBJ2-5,.,CASSLTRGPQETQYF,TGTGCCAGCAGCCTGACGCGGGGACCTCAAGAGACCCAGTACTTC
15,.,TRBV4-2,TRBJ2-1,TRBD2,CASSQTSGNNNEQFF,TGTGCCAGCAGCCAAACTAGCGGGAACAACAATGAGCAGTTCTTC
20,few,TRBV7-8,TRBJ2-3,TRBD1,CASSSRHKTAGTGRTDTQYF,TGTGCCAGCAGCAGCCGCCACAAAACCGCCGGGACAGGGAGAACAGATACGCAGTATTTT
14,.,TRBV19,TRBJ2-3,TRBD1,CASKAGGSIDTQYF,TGTGCCAGTAAGGCAGGGGGCAGCATAGATACGCAGTATTTT
13,.,TRBV6-5,TRBJ2-7,.,CASSYSSAYEQYF,TGTGCCAGCAGTTACTCTAGCGCTTACGAGCAGTACTTC
15,few,TRBV7-3,TRBJ2-5,TRBD2,CASSASSGSEETQYF,TGTGCCAGCAGCGCCTCTAGCGGGTCGGAGGAGACCCAGTACTTC
15,.,TRBV19,TRBJ1-5,.,CASSITPYSNQPQHF,TGTGCCAGTAGTATCACACCGTATAGCAATCAGCCCCAGCATTTT
13,.,TRBV29-1,TRBJ2-2,TRBD1,CSGQGVRTGELFF,TGCAGCGGACAGGGGGTTCGAACCGGGGAGCTGTTTTTT
15,.,TRBV6-5,TRBJ1-5,.,CASSWGRGGGQPQHF,TGTGCCAGCAGCTGGGGGAGGGGGGGAGGTCAGCCCCAGCATTTT
14,.,TRBV4-2,TRBJ1-2,.,CASSQVSGQVGYTF,TGTGCCAGCAGCCAAGTCTCCGGACAAGTAGGCTACACCTTC
13,.,TRBV28,TRBJ2-7,.,CASSLRGSYEQYF,TGTGCCAGCAGTTTGAGGGGGAGCTACGAGCAGTACTTC
17,.,TRBV7-2,TRBJ1-1,.,CASSLRQGGRENTEAFF,TGTGCCAGCAGCTTGCGACAAGGCGGACGGGAGAACACTGAAGCTTTCTTT
13,.,TRBV28,TRBJ2-7,TRBD2,CASTRGVPYEQYF,TGTGCCAGTACCCGGGGGGTCCCCTACGAGCAGTACTTC
15,.,TRBV15,TRBJ1-1,.,CATSRDWGRDTEAFF,TGTGCCACCAGCAGAGATTGGGGGAGGGACACTGAAGCTTTCTTT
14,.,TRBV27,TRBJ2-7,.,CASSPLNRIYEQYF,TGTGCCAGCAGTCCTCTAAACAGAATTTACGAGCAGTACTTC
14,.,TRBV10-3,TRBJ2-7,.,CATGSRDFSYEQYF,TGTGCCACTGGTTCTCGGGACTTCTCCTACGAGCAGTACTTC
15,.,TRBV7-9,TRBJ1-1,.,CASSLIQRGNTEAFF,TGTGCCAGCAGCTTAATACAGCGGGGGAACACTGAAGCTTTCTTT
13,few,TRBV19,TRBJ1-1,.,CASSISAGTEAFF,TGTGCCAGTAGTATCTCGGCAGGCACTGAAGCTTTCTTT
18,.,TRBV15,TRBJ2-1,TRBD1,CATSGSPPGQVAYNEQFF,TGTGCCACCAGCGGCTCACCCCCGGGACAGGTGGCCTACAATGAGCAGTTCTTC
14,.,TRBV12-5,TRBJ1-1,.,CASGPVGGNTEAFF,TGTGCTAGTGGCCCCGTGGGGGGGAACACTGAAGCTTTCTTT
12,.,TRBV11-3,TRBJ2-5,TRBD1,CASSSGQGIQYF,TGTGCCAGCAGCTCTGGACAGGGCATCCAGTACTTC
18,.,TRBV5-1,TRBJ1-5,.,CASSLVVFVTGEEQPQHF,TGCGCCAGCAGCTTGGTAGTGTTTGTGACGGGGGAAGAACAGCCCCAGCATTTT
15,.,TRBV9,TRBJ2-3,TRBD1,CASSPRGDRVDTQYF,TGTGCCAGCAGCCCAAGAGGGGACAGGGTTGATACGCAGTATTTT
15,once,TRBV18,TRBJ2-7,TRBD2,CASSSGLAGIYEQYF,TGTGCCAGCTCATCGGGACTAGCGGGAATCTACGAGCAGTACTTC
14,.,TRBV21-1,TRBJ1-2,.,CASSKPAQGIGYTF,TGTGCCAGCAGCAAACCCGCGCAGGGGATCGGCTACACCTTC
14,.,TRBV28,TRBJ2-5,.,CASSRSTGQTAQYF,TGTGCCAGCAGTCGTTCGACTGGCCAGACGGCCCAGTACTTC
12,.,TRBV7-2,TRBJ1-1,.,CASSFGTWIAFF,TGTGCCAGCAGCTTCGGGACATGGATAGCTTTCTTT